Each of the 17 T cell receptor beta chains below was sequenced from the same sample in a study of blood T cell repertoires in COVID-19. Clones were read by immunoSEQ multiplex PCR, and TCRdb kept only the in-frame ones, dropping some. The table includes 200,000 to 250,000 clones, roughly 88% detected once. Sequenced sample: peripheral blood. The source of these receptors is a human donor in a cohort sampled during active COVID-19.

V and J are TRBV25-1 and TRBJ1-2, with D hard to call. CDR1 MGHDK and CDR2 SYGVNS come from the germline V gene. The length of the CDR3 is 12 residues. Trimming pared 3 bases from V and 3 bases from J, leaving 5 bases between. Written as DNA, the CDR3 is TGTGCCAGCAGTGAGGCGGACTATGGCTACACCTTC. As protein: CASSEADYGYTF.

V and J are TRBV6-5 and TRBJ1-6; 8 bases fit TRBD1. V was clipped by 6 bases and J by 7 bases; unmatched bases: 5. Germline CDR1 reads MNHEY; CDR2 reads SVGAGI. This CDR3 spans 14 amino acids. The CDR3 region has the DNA TGTGCCAGCAGCTCGGACAGGGCGAATTCACCCCTCCACTTT. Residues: CASSSDRANSPLHF.

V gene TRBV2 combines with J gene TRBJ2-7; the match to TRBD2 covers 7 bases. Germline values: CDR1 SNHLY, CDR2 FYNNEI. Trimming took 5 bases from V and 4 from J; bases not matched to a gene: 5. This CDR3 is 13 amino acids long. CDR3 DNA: TGTGCCAGCAGTACAGCGGGGAAGTACGAGCAGTACTTC. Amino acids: CASSTAGKYEQYF.

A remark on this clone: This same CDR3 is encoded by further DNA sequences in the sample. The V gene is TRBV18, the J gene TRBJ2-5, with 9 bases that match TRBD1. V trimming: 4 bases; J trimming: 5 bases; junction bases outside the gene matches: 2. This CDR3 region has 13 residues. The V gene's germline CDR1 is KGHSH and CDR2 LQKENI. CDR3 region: CASSRQGGETQYF. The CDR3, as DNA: TGTGCCAGCTCACGACAGGGGGGCGAGACCCAGTACTTC. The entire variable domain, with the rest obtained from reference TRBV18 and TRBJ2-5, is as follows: NAGVMQNPRHLVRRRGQEARLRCSPMKGHSHVYWYRQLPEEGLKFMVYLQKENIIDESGMPKERFSAEFPKEGPSILRIQQVVRGDSAAYFCASSRQGGETQYFGPGTRLLVL.

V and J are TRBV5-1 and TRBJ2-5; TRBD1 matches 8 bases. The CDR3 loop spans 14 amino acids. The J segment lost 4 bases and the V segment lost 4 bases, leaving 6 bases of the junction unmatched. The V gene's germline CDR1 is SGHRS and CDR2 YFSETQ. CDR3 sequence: CASSRTDRGETQYF. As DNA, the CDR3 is TGCGCCAGCAGCCGAACAGACAGGGGAGAGACCCAGTACTTC.

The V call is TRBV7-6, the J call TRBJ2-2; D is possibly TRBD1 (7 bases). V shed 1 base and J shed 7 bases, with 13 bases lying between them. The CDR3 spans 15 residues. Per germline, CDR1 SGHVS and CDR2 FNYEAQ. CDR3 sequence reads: CASSLVDREDGELFF. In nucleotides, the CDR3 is TGTGCCAGCAGCTTAGTCGACAGGGAGGACGGGGAGCTGTTTTTT.

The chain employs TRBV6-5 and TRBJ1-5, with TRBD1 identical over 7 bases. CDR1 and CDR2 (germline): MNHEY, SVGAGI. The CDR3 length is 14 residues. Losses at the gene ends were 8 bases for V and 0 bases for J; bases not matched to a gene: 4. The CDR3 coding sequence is TGTGCCAGCTCGGGACAGTATAGCAATCAGCCCCAGCATTTT. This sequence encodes CASSGQYSNQPQHF.

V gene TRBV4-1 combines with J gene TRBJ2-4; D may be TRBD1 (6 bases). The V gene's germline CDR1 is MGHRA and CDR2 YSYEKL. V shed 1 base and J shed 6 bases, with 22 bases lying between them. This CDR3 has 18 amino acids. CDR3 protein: CASSQVDTGSGGANIQYF. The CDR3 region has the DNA TGCGCCAGCAGCCAAGTTGACACTGGGAGTGGGGGCGCAAACATTCAGTACTTC.

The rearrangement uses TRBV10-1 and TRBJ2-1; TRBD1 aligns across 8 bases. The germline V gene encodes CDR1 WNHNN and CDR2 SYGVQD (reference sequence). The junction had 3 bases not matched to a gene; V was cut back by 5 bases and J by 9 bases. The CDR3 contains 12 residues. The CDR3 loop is CASSTGGGEQFF. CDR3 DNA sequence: TGCGCCAGCAGTACAGGGGGAGGTGAGCAGTTCTTC.

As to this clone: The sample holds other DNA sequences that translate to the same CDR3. DNA of the CDR3: TGTGCCAGCAGCCCCCGACTAGCGGGCACAGATACGCAGTATTTT. Protein product: CASSPRLAGTDTQYF. This sequence joins TRBV27 and TRBJ2-3; TRBD2 matches at 9 bases. The CDR3 runs 15 residues. The germline V gene encodes CDR1 MNHEY and CDR2 SMNVEV (reference sequence). V lost 6 bases to trimming and J lost 1 base; unmatched junction nucleotides: 5.

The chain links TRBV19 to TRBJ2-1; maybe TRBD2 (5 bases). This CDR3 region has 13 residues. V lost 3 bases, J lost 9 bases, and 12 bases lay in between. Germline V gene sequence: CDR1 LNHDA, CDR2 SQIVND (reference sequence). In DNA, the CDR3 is TGTGCCAGTAGTATCCCCGGGGATTTTGAGCAGTTCTTC. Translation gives CASSIPGDFEQFF.

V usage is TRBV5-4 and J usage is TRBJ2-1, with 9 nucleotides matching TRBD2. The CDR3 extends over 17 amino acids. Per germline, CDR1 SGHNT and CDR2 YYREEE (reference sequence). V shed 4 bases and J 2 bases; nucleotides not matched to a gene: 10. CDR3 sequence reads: CASSPGGLASAYNEQFF. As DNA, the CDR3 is TGTGCCAGCAGCCCGGGTGGACTAGCGTCAGCCTACAATGAGCAGTTCTTC.

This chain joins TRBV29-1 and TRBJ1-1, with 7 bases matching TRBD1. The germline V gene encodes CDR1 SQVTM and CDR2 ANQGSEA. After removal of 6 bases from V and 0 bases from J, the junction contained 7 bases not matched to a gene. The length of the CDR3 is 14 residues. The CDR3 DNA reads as TGCAGCGTCAGGGGGTTCTACCTGAACACTGAAGCTTTCTTT. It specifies CSVRGFYLNTEAFF.

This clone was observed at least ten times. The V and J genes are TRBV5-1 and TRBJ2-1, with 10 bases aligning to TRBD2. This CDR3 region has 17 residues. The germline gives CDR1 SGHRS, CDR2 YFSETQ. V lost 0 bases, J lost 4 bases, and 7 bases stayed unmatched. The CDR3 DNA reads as TGCGCCAGCAGCTTGGATTCTAGCGGGAGTTTTTACAATGAGCAGTTCTTC. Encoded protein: CASSLDSSGSFYNEQFF. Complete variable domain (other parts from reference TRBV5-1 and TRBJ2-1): KAGVTQTPRYLIKTRGQQVTLSCSPISGHRSVSWYQQTPGQGLQFLFEYFSETQRNKGNFPGRFSGRQFSNSRSEMNVSTLELGDSALYLCASSLDSSGSFYNEQFFGPGTRLTVL.

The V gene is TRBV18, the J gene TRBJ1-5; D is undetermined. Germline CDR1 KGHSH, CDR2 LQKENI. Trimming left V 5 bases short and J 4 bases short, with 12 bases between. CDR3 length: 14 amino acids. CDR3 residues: CASSSQGGNQPQHF. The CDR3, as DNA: TGTGCCAGCTCATCCCAAGGAGGGAATCAGCCCCAGCATTTT.

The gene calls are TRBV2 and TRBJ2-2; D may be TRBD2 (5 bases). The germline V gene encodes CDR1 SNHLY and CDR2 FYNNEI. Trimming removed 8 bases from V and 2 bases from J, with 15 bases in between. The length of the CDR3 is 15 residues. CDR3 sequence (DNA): TGTGCCAGCCAACTGAGGGTTCGTAACACCGGGGAGCTGTTTTTT. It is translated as CASQLRVRNTGELFF.

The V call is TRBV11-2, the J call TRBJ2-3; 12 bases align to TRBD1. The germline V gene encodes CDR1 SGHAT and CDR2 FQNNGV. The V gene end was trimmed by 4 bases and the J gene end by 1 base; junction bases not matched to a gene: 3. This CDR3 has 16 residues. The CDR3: CASSWGTGGGTDTQYF. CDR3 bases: TGTGCCAGCAGCTGGGGGACAGGGGGCGGCACAGATACGCAGTATTTT.